Following are 16 T cell receptor beta chains from one sample sequenced in a study of immune evolution from preneoplasia to lung adenocarcinoma. This table comes from immunoSEQ multiplex PCR, and its TCRdb copy is limited to in-frame clones, with some not included. Of some 9,000 clones in the sample, roughly three quarters were seen once. The sample comprised FFPE lung adenocarcinoma in situ tissue. The receptors derive from a person of 80 years or more with lung adenocarcinoma.

This clone was seen only once. The rearrangement links TRBV6-5 to TRBJ1-2; tentatively, D is TRBD1 (6 bases). The CDR3 is 14 residues long. The V end was cut by 2 bases, the J end by 3 bases, with 10 bases between. Germline V gives CDR1 MNHEY, CDR2 SVGAGI. CDR3 amino acids: CASSYRDKYYGYTF. The CDR3 region has the DNA TGTGCCAGCAGTTACCGGGACAAATACTATGGCTACACCTTC.

This clone was detected only a few times. The chain recombines TRBV7-6 with TRBJ1-6; no definite D call. Looked up from germline, CDR1 is SGHVS and CDR2 is FNYEAQ. Trimming removed 1 base at V and 10 bases at J, with 11 bases between. The CDR3 length is 14 residues. The chain's CDR3 is CASSLVKGESPLHF. CDR3 coding DNA: TGTGCCAGCAGCTTAGTGAAGGGAGAGTCACCCCTCCACTTT.

The chain carries TRBV27 and TRBJ2-7; no reliable D call. The V end was cut by 5 bases, the J end by 3 bases, with 11 bases between. CDR1 is MNHEY and CDR2 is SMNVEV in the germline V gene (reference sequence). The CDR3 contains 13 residues. CDR3 loop: CASSPNYLYEQYF. The CDR3 nucleotides read TGTGCCAGCAGTCCGAACTACCTCTACGAGCAGTACTTC.

The table lists this clone with a count of one. This chain uses TRBV10-3 with TRBJ1-6; D uncertain. This CDR3 is 17 amino acids long. Germline loops: CDR1 ENHRY, CDR2 SYGVKD. Trimming pared 0 bases from V and 0 bases from J, leaving 9 bases between. In nucleotides, the CDR3 is TGTGCCATCAGTGAGTCGGCTATTAGCTCCTATAATTCACCCCTCCACTTT. Amino acids: CAISESAISSYNSPLHF.

The chain combines TRBV21-1 with TRBJ2-3; TRBD1 reflects the table's D call only, with no check against the DNA. TRBV21-1 is a documented pseudogene. This CDR3 has 18 amino acids. The CDR3 sequence: CASSKQQTGGWGTDTQYF. Here the CDR3 DNA reads TGTGCCAGCAGCAAACAGCAGACAGGGGGATGGGGCACAGATACGCAGTATTTT.

The chain joins TRBV13 to TRBJ1-2; weak D call: TRBD1 (5 bases). Between the trimmed V and J ends, which lost 1 base and 8 bases, there was a span of 8 bases. The CDR3 is made up of 12 amino acids. The germline gives CDR1 PRHDT, CDR2 FYEKMQ (reference sequence). The CDR3 sequence: CASSLVGAGYTF. The CDR3 region has the DNA TGTGCCAGCAGCTTAGTAGGGGCCGGCTACACCTTC.

The rearrangement uses TRBV19 and TRBJ2-7; 7 nucleotides agree with TRBD2. Germline V gene lookup returns CDR1 LNHDA and CDR2 SQIVND (reference sequence). The CDR3 runs 14 residues. J lost 5 bases, V lost 5 bases, and 9 bases had no gene match. This CDR3 reads CASSYSGEGNEQYF. The CDR3 coding sequence is TGTGCCAGTAGTTACAGCGGGGAAGGGAACGAGCAGTACTTC.

The chain combines TRBV28 with TRBJ2-7; D may be TRBD2 (5 bases). Trimming pared 4 bases from V and 5 bases from J, leaving 9 bases between. Germline V gene data show CDR1 as MDHEN and CDR2 as SYDVKM. CDR3 length equals 12 residues. The chain's CDR3 is CASSSRRNEQYF. The CDR3 nucleotides read TGTGCCAGCAGTTCCCGGAGGAACGAGCAGTACTTC.

The gene calls are TRBV4-1 and TRBJ1-6; no reliable D call. Germline V gene data show CDR1 as MGHRA and CDR2 as YSYEKL. The CDR3 consists of 13 residues. V was cut by 0 bases and J by 10 bases, with 7 bases left in between. This CDR3 is CASSQEIQSPLHF. CDR3 DNA sequence: TGCGCCAGCAGCCAAGAGATCCAATCACCCCTCCACTTT.

The chain links TRBV7-3 to TRBJ2-1; 10 bases agree with TRBD2. CDR1 SGHTA and CDR2 FQGTGA come from the germline V gene. Trimming cost V 6 bases and J 9 bases; bases outside gene matches: 5. The CDR3 extends over 13 amino acids. The CDR3 DNA is TGTGCCAGCAGTCCTAGCGGGGGCGGTGAGCAGTTCTTC. This sequence encodes CASSPSGGGEQFF.

The chain combines TRBV5-1 with TRBJ1-4; D is unresolved. V was shortened by 0 bases and J by 0 bases, with 3 bases between the two germline ends. The CDR3 has 14 amino acids. Germline CDR1 and CDR2: SGHRS and YFSETQ. CDR3 loop: CASSLGATNEKLFF. CDR3 in DNA: TGCGCCAGCAGCTTGGGGGCAACTAATGAAAAACTGTTTTTT.

This clone appeared a few times. The chain has TRBV7-9 and TRBJ2-7; D call uncertain. Germline loops: CDR1 SEHNR, CDR2 FQNEAQ (reference sequence). V was trimmed by 2 bases and J by 3 bases, leaving 17 bases between them. There are 16 residues in the CDR3. In DNA form, the CDR3 reads TGTGCCAGCAGCTTATCCCCGACTCGGGCCGGCTACGAGCAGTACTTC. As protein: CASSLSPTRAGYEQYF.

The V and J genes are TRBV4-3 and TRBJ1-1; 7 bases are a match to TRBD1. The ends lost 8 bases at V and 6 bases at J; junction bases unmatched: 3. CDR1 and CDR2 from the germline V gene are LGHNA and YSLEER. The CDR3 has 11 residues. The CDR3: CASQGGAEAFF. For the CDR3, the DNA is TGCGCCAGCCAGGGGGGGGCTGAAGCTTTCTTT.

The chain joins TRBV27 to TRBJ2-7, with D possibly TRBD1 on 6 matching bases. The CDR3 runs to 16 residues. Germline V gives CDR1 MNHEY, CDR2 SMNVEV (reference sequence). Between the trimmed V and J ends, which lost 4 bases and 4 bases, there was a span of 20 bases. CDR3 in amino acids: CASSSGTLIKGYEQYF. CDR3 DNA sequence: TGTGCCAGCAGTTCCGGGACACTCATCAAGGGTTACGAGCAGTACTTC.

The genes are TRBV5-1 and TRBJ2-5; tentatively, D is TRBD1 or TRBD2 (6 bases each). Germline values: CDR1 SGHRS, CDR2 YFSETQ. The V end lost 5 bases, the J end lost 3 bases, and 17 bases lay between the germline ends. The CDR3 consists of 15 residues. This CDR3 reads CASRQQGSGEETQYF. CDR3 bases: TGCGCCAGCAGACAACAGGGTTCGGGGGAAGAGACCCAGTACTTC.

The CDR3 bases are TGTGCCAGCAGGCCAGGAAACTATGGCTACACCTTC. Its translation is CASRPGNYGYTF. This sequence joins TRBV6-5 and TRBJ1-2; unclear D gene. This CDR3 region has 12 residues. Trimming took off 6 bases at V and 2 bases at J, with 7 bases between the two ends. Germline CDR1 reads MNHEY; CDR2 reads SVGAGI.